The T cell receptor (beta chain) described here comes from a study of T cell responses to AZD1222 COVID-19 vaccine (dated by TCRdb to the early 2020s). Looking at the study overall: A total of just over 230 trial participants underwent TCR sequencing, of whom nearly 210 had received two doses of AZD1222 and about 25 had received two doses of the MenACWY control vaccine. Trial participants were enrolled by age into 18-55, 56-69 and 70-plus year subgroups, with roughly 160, 29 and 62 TCR-sequenced participants respectively.

The time point label for this specimen denotes: about 28 days (+/-7) after the second vaccine dose. AZD1222 recipients given second doses at about 4 weeks or at about 12 weeks were pooled, since spike-specific TCR depth and breadth were not found to differ between the two schedules. Vaccinee samples were obtained from the UK trials COV001 and COV002, which included a single-blind randomized controlled phase 2/3 trial of AZD1222 (ChAdOx1 nCoV-19) in healthy adults. For TCRbeta chain sequencing, PBMC samples from trial participants were taken at day 0 and at day 28 after the second dose. Summary of the overall study and its limitations: After two AZD1222 doses, both the breadth and the depth of spike-specific TCRs were significantly higher than at day 0 and than in MenACWY recipients. CD4 TCRs associated with the vaccine covered the entire spike protein, and the dominant responses were in regions 160-218 and 743-854. Participants were mostly white British, with more females than males. The authors suggested clonal diversity may have been underestimated. No day 14 peak-response samples were available, so repertoires were characterized only after the peak T cell response. Epitopes outside the regions mutated in the B.1.351 and B.1.1.7 variants were reportedly recognized by nearly half of the unique spike-specific TCRs. In the small 56-69-year group, the increase in depth fell short of significance, most likely because of low power. Conclusions about previously exposed vaccinees are limited, since just six or seven AZD1222 recipients were seropositive for SARS-CoV-2 at baseline.

The CDR3 regions of human TCRbeta chains were analyzed by immunosequencing. As for the authors' bioinformatics: TCRs in the repertoires were compared against a reference library of SARS-CoV-2-specific TCRs that had been generated with the MIRA antigen-specificity platform. Breadth meant the fraction of unique TCRs that were SARS-CoV-2-associated, whereas depth meant the fraction of total T cells that were SARS-CoV-2-associated. Using the MIRA data, each spike-specific TCR was assigned both to the spike region to which the TCR was reactive and to a CD4 or CD8 class. Log10-transformed breadth and depth values were compared by one-way ANOVA with Sidak's multiple comparisons tests. This immuneACCESS table, as held by TCRdb, lists in-frame sequences with V and J called but not all clones. Of the missing ones, under half trace to an unresolved V gene in checked studies; the others have no known cause. Clonal size and the V and J genes are those of that table, whereas D and trimming came from the DNA. The sample table holds 100,000 to 150,000 clones, of which approximately 90% were seen once. Around 0.98% of the sample belongs to the ten largest clones.

CDR1 and CDR2 were assigned from the germline V gene as SQVTM and ANQGSEA. Its CDR3 holds 14 amino acids, cysteine through phenylalanine. Kept here is only the CDR3 DNA, which spans 42 bases and is read in frame from base 1. V sheds 2 bases and J sheds 4 bases, leaving 14 bases between their ends. Turning to this clone: Its antigen target is currently unknown. Per-nucleotide qualities are absent, and no much larger clonotype sits a single base away.

The sequence joins TRBV29-1 to TRBJ1-1; tentative D gene TRBD1, with 5 bases matching. The sequencing used peripheral blood, collected 28 days after the second AZD1222 dose. The TCR originated in an adult who received the AZD1222 COVID-19 vaccine. The CDR3 has the sequence CSVELQGKTTEAFF. Read as DNA, the sequence is TGCAGCGTTGAACTGCAGGGAAAGACCACTGAAGCTTTCTTT.